This is a list of T cell receptor beta chains from one sample in a study of control samples from healthy donors and cancer patients. Sequencing was performed with immunoSEQ multiplex PCR; in TCRdb, only in-frame clones are kept and a portion is missing. Found here are 88,000 or so clones, around 94% of them singletons; the top ten hold around 5%. The sequenced sample consisted of blood. The origin of the receptors is a woman younger than 35 in good health. The conserved cysteine and the conserved F or W are not part of the CDR3 here. A D gene is named only where the DNA matches it firmly.

D	V	J	CDR3
-	TRBV29-1	TRBJ1-5	SYQPDGNQPQH
TRBD1	TRBV7-9	TRBJ1-4	ASSLFRTGTNEKLF
-	TRBV9	TRBJ1-1	ASSVTGGTEAF
-	TRBV12-3/TRBV12-4	TRBJ1-6	ASSLYRESPLH
TRBD1	TRBV20-1	TRBJ1-3	SASRSGGTGNTIY
-	TRBV9	TRBJ2-7	ASSKEPGPAYEQY
-	TRBV28	TRBJ2-7	ASTLVKGSSYEQY
-	TRBV28	TRBJ1-2	ASSLSPPADYGYT
-	TRBV11-2	TRBJ2-1	ASSSLYPFVPNEQF
-	TRBV2	TRBJ1-1	ASSADMNTEAF
TRBD2	TRBV19	TRBJ2-7	ASSTSGRNEQY
-	TRBV7-9	TRBJ2-7	ASSLPDSSYEQY
-	TRBV27	TRBJ2-1	ASSLLSARFVNEQF
-	TRBV19	TRBJ1-5	ASSIAQGSNQPQH
TRBD1	TRBV28	TRBJ2-5	ASKSWTGWAVAQETQY
TRBD1	TRBV19	TRBJ1-2	ASSIYGTGSYGYT
-	TRBV6-2/TRBV6-3	TRBJ2-5	ASSRFWGQRETQY
-	TRBV5-4	TRBJ2-4	ASSLGWGAKNIQY
-	TRBV12-3/TRBV12-4	TRBJ1-2	ASSLGAEGYT
-	TRBV21-1	TRBJ1-1	ASMEIGEGGNTEAF
TRBD1	TRBV6-6	TRBJ2-1	ASSLTGGTVDNEQF
TRBD2	TRBV7-9	TRBJ2-3	ASSLVLAGSTDTQY
-	TRBV10-2	TRBJ1-4	ASRLGGGENEKLF
-	TRBV7-3	TRBJ2-3	ASSLTIELDTQY